The clone carrying this TCR beta chain was counted only a few times. The source of the sample is a study of blood T cell repertoires in COVID-19. Study-wide context: COVID-19 samples from acute and convalescent phases originated in the United States, Italy and Spain. Sample material is recorded as cDNA or gDNA derived from T cells, B-cell-depleted T cells, or PBMCs.

In the original analysis: How many nucleated cells were present was estimated from reference gene primer amplification. Method: immunoSEQ multiplex PCR; TCRdb's copy keeps in-frame clones and lacks some. The DNA was the basis for D and trimming; V, J and clone size are from that table. This table has 50,000 to 70,000 clones, around 87% appearing once. The CDR3 sequence is 18 residues long. The trim removed 4 bases at V and 0 bases at J, leaving 13 bases unmatched. Germline lookup yields CDR1 SGDLS and CDR2 YYNGEE. The clonotype was recovered from a man between 60 and 70 years old with active or convalescent COVID-19. V is TRBV9 and J is TRBJ2-3; 8 nucleotides agree with TRBD2. The sample comprised peripheral blood. CDR3 coding DNA: TGTGCCAGCAGCCCCAGCGGGGGAGGACTCTTTAGCACAGATACGCAGTATTTT. It codes for CASSPSGGGLFSTDTQYF.